A selection of T cell receptor beta chains follows, all from one sample in a study of identifying expanded T cells in peripheral blood. Here immunoSEQ multiplex PCR was the method, and the copy in TCRdb shows in-frame clones only, minus some. The profile shows about 82,000 clones, approximately 90% of them singletons. Specimen: blood. The receptors come from a person between 18 and 69 years old in good health. Each CDR3 is given with its conserved first and last residue. Each record gives: D gene, clone size, J gene, V gene, CDR3 DNA, CDR3 protein. The D gene is left open where the match is weak. Expanded clones get a size class; other rows say once, few or many, or leave the size out.

d_gene: -; abundance: -; j_gene: TRBJ1-1; v_gene: TRBV19; CDR3nt: TGTGCCAGTAGGGTGGCCGGAGACAACACTGAAGCTTTCTTT; CDR3aa: CASRVAGDNTEAFF
d_gene: -; abundance: -; j_gene: TRBJ1-5; v_gene: TRBV5-5; CDR3nt: TGTGCCAGCAGCTTGGCGAAAAATCAGCCCCAGCATTTT; CDR3aa: CASSLAKNQPQHF
d_gene: -; abundance: -; j_gene: TRBJ2-3; v_gene: TRBV10-1; CDR3nt: TGCGCCAGCAGTGGGGAGCCTAGCGGCACAGATACGCAGTATTTT; CDR3aa: CASSGEPSGTDTQYF
d_gene: -; abundance: -; j_gene: TRBJ2-5; v_gene: TRBV5-4; CDR3nt: TGTGCCAGCAGCTTGTACAGCCAAGAGACCCAGTACTTC; CDR3aa: CASSLYSQETQYF
d_gene: TRBD1; abundance: -; j_gene: TRBJ1-3; v_gene: TRBV23-1; CDR3nt: TGCGCCAGCAGTCAATCGGGGACAGGGGGCAACTCTGGAAACACCATATATTTT; CDR3aa: CASSQSGTGGNSGNTIYF
d_gene: TRBD1; abundance: -; j_gene: TRBJ1-4; v_gene: TRBV7-2; CDR3nt: TGTGCCAGCAGCTTAGTTCGGCAGGGGGCTGTAACTAATGAAAAACTGTTTTTT; CDR3aa: CASSLVRQGAVTNEKLFF
d_gene: -; abundance: -; j_gene: TRBJ1-5; v_gene: TRBV29-1; CDR3nt: TGCAGCGTTGCAAACAGAGGCAATCAGCCCCAGCATTTT; CDR3aa: CSVANRGNQPQHF
d_gene: TRBD2; abundance: -; j_gene: TRBJ2-3; v_gene: TRBV10-3; CDR3nt: TGTGCCATCAGACCAGCGGGGGGCACAGATACGCAGTATTTT; CDR3aa: CAIRPAGGTDTQYF
d_gene: -; abundance: -; j_gene: TRBJ1-2; v_gene: TRBV9; CDR3nt: TGTGCCAGCAGCATTAGTGACCCGGGAAACTATGGCTACACCTTC; CDR3aa: CASSISDPGNYGYTF
d_gene: -; abundance: -; j_gene: TRBJ2-7; v_gene: TRBV5-4; CDR3nt: TGTGCCAGCAGCTCTGGTGGAACATTGTCCTCCTACGAGCAGTACTTC; CDR3aa: CASSSGGTLSSYEQYF
d_gene: TRBD1; abundance: -; j_gene: TRBJ2-5; v_gene: TRBV5-1; CDR3nt: TGCGCCAGCAGCTCGGGACAGGGGTTGGAGACCCAGTACTTC; CDR3aa: CASSSGQGLETQYF
d_gene: -; abundance: -; j_gene: TRBJ1-2; v_gene: TRBV11-2; CDR3nt: TGTGCCAGCAGCCCCCGGACAGTACGTGGCTACACCTTC; CDR3aa: CASSPRTVRGYTF
d_gene: -; abundance: -; j_gene: TRBJ1-4; v_gene: TRBV6-1; CDR3nt: TGTGCCAGCACCCGAGGGGGGTACGAAGTAAAACTGTTTTTT; CDR3aa: CASTRGGYEVKLFF
d_gene: TRBD1; abundance: -; j_gene: TRBJ2-1; v_gene: TRBV27; CDR3nt: TGTGCCAGCAGTTTAATAGTTGGGACAGGGCCCTACAATGAGCAGTTCTTC; CDR3aa: CASSLIVGTGPYNEQFF
d_gene: TRBD1; abundance: -; j_gene: TRBJ1-5; v_gene: TRBV9; CDR3nt: TGTGCCAGCAGCGCTACAGGGGCAAGCAATCAGCCCCAGCATTTT; CDR3aa: CASSATGASNQPQHF
d_gene: -; abundance: -; j_gene: TRBJ2-1; v_gene: TRBV27; CDR3nt: TGTGCCAGCAGTTGGGGGGGGGCCAGGGATGAGCAGTTCTTC; CDR3aa: CASSWGGARDEQFF
d_gene: -; abundance: -; j_gene: TRBJ2-6; v_gene: TRBV30; CDR3nt: TGTGCCTGGAGTGTAACGGGGGGCGCTGGGGCCAACGTCCTGACTTTC; CDR3aa: CAWSVTGGAGANVLTF
d_gene: -; abundance: -; j_gene: TRBJ2-2; v_gene: TRBV19; CDR3nt: TGTGCCAGTAGTATTACCGGGACTTTCACCGGGGAGCTGTTTTTT; CDR3aa: CASSITGTFTGELFF
d_gene: -; abundance: -; j_gene: TRBJ2-7; v_gene: TRBV6-6; CDR3nt: TGTGCCAGCGGGTTGTCCTACGAGCAGTACTTC; CDR3aa: CASGLSYEQYF
d_gene: -; abundance: -; j_gene: TRBJ1-2; v_gene: TRBV5-1; CDR3nt: TGCGCCAGCAGCTTGGCGGGCAACTATGGCTACACCTTC; CDR3aa: CASSLAGNYGYTF
d_gene: -; abundance: -; j_gene: TRBJ2-5; v_gene: TRBV7-9; CDR3nt: TGTGCCAGCAGCCACTCGGAAAGGGCGGAGACCCAGTACTTC; CDR3aa: CASSHSERAETQYF
d_gene: -; abundance: -; j_gene: TRBJ1-1; v_gene: TRBV23-1; CDR3nt: TGCGCCAGCAGTCCCCGATCCCGTACGAACGCCATGAACACTGAAGCTTTCTTT; CDR3aa: CASSPRSRTNAMNTEAFF
d_gene: -; abundance: -; j_gene: TRBJ1-3; v_gene: TRBV2; CDR3nt: TGTGCCACCGGATCTGGAAACACCATATATTTT; CDR3aa: CATGSGNTIYF
d_gene: -; abundance: few; j_gene: TRBJ1-5; v_gene: TRBV10-3; CDR3nt: TGTGCCATCAGTGCGCACAATCAGCCCCAGCATTTT; CDR3aa: CAISAHNQPQHF
d_gene: -; abundance: -; j_gene: TRBJ1-2; v_gene: TRBV4-2; CDR3nt: TGTGCCAGCAGCCAAGATCGGAAGGGGTTCCATGGCTACACCTTC; CDR3aa: CASSQDRKGFHGYTF
d_gene: -; abundance: -; j_gene: TRBJ1-2; v_gene: TRBV30; CDR3nt: TGTGCCTGGAGTGGGACGGGACATCGAGGCTACACCTTC; CDR3aa: CAWSGTGHRGYTF
d_gene: TRBD1; abundance: -; j_gene: TRBJ1-1; v_gene: TRBV5-1; CDR3nt: TGCGCCAGCAGCCCGGACAGGGTTGGCACTGAAGCTTTCTTT; CDR3aa: CASSPDRVGTEAFF
d_gene: -; abundance: -; j_gene: TRBJ1-1; v_gene: TRBV4-2; CDR3nt: TGTGCCAGCAGCCACAACATTGTAGCCTTCTTT; CDR3aa: CASSHNIVAFF
d_gene: -; abundance: -; j_gene: TRBJ2-1; v_gene: TRBV25-1; CDR3nt: TGTGCCAGCAGTGAAGGCATAGACGCCCAGGAATACAATGAGCAGTTCTTC; CDR3aa: CASSEGIDAQEYNEQFF
d_gene: -; abundance: -; j_gene: TRBJ1-1; v_gene: TRBV15; CDR3nt: TGTGCCACCTCGCAGGATCCTAACACTGAAGCTTTCTTT; CDR3aa: CATSQDPNTEAFF
d_gene: -; abundance: -; j_gene: TRBJ1-2; v_gene: TRBV27; CDR3nt: TGTGCCAGCAGTTTAACGGGGGCTTATGGCTACACCTTC; CDR3aa: CASSLTGAYGYTF
d_gene: TRBD1; abundance: -; j_gene: TRBJ2-7; v_gene: TRBV7-9; CDR3nt: TGTGCCAGCAGCCGACAGGGTGCGCCCTACGAGCAGTACTTC; CDR3aa: CASSRQGAPYEQYF
d_gene: TRBD1; abundance: -; j_gene: TRBJ2-7; v_gene: TRBV6-1; CDR3nt: TGTGCCAGCAGCCCGACAGGGCGGGAGCAGTACTTC; CDR3aa: CASSPTGREQYF
d_gene: TRBD1; abundance: -; j_gene: TRBJ1-2; v_gene: TRBV5-4; CDR3nt: TGTGCCAGCAGCTTGTGGACAGGGGAATATGGCTACACCTTC; CDR3aa: CASSLWTGEYGYTF
d_gene: -; abundance: -; j_gene: TRBJ1-2; v_gene: TRBV5-6; CDR3nt: TGTGCCAGCAGCTTGGTGGCGCTGGGTGGCTACACCTTC; CDR3aa: CASSLVALGGYTF
d_gene: TRBD1; abundance: -; j_gene: TRBJ2-1; v_gene: TRBV18; CDR3nt: TGTGCCAGCTCACCGACAGGGGAGTTTGGTGAGCAGTTCTTC; CDR3aa: CASSPTGEFGEQFF
d_gene: TRBD2; abundance: -; j_gene: TRBJ2-1; v_gene: TRBV18; CDR3nt: TGTGCCAGCTCACCACCTCGACTAGCGGGTGGTAATGAGCAGTTCTTC; CDR3aa: CASSPPRLAGGNEQFF
d_gene: -; abundance: -; j_gene: TRBJ2-3; v_gene: TRBV11-2; CDR3nt: TGTGCCAGCAGCTTATTAGGGTTTAGCACAGATACGCAGTATTTT; CDR3aa: CASSLLGFSTDTQYF
d_gene: -; abundance: -; j_gene: TRBJ1-2; v_gene: TRBV19; CDR3nt: TGTGCCAGTAGTATCCCCGGCGGGTTCTATGGCTACACCTTC; CDR3aa: CASSIPGGFYGYTF
d_gene: -; abundance: -; j_gene: TRBJ1-2; v_gene: TRBV2; CDR3nt: TGTGCCAGGAGGTACAGGGTCGGCTACACCTTC; CDR3aa: CARRYRVGYTF
d_gene: -; abundance: -; j_gene: TRBJ2-7; v_gene: TRBV6-1; CDR3nt: TGTGCCAGCAGTGATACCGTGGCGGACGAGCAGTACTTC; CDR3aa: CASSDTVADEQYF
d_gene: -; abundance: -; j_gene: TRBJ1-1; v_gene: TRBV19; CDR3nt: TGTGCGACCAAACTGGAGGCGGTGAGTAGTTCTGAAGCTTTCTTT; CDR3aa: CATKLEAVSSSEAFF
d_gene: -; abundance: -; j_gene: TRBJ1-6; v_gene: TRBV19; CDR3nt: TGTGCCAGTAGCTTTACTGATTCACCCCTCCACTTT; CDR3aa: CASSFTDSPLHF
d_gene: -; abundance: -; j_gene: TRBJ1-1; v_gene: TRBV7-2; CDR3nt: TGTGCCAGCAGCTTAGATGCACCGTTGAGCACTGAAGCTTTCTTT; CDR3aa: CASSLDAPLSTEAFF
d_gene: -; abundance: once; j_gene: TRBJ2-7; v_gene: TRBV5-6; CDR3nt: TGTGCCAACAGCTCGTTCGACAGAAGCTCCTACGAGCAGTACTTC; CDR3aa: CANSSFDRSSYEQYF
d_gene: -; abundance: -; j_gene: TRBJ2-2; v_gene: TRBV29-1; CDR3nt: TGCAGCGCAGACACAAAGAACACCGGGGAGCTGTTTTTT; CDR3aa: CSADTKNTGELFF
d_gene: -; abundance: -; j_gene: TRBJ1-1; v_gene: TRBV7-7; CDR3nt: TGTGCCAGCAGCTTAGAGCAGAACACTGAAGCTTTCTTT; CDR3aa: CASSLEQNTEAFF
d_gene: -; abundance: -; j_gene: TRBJ2-1; v_gene: TRBV6-6; CDR3nt: TGTGCCAGCATCTCACAGGGCAGTGAGCAGTTCTTC; CDR3aa: CASISQGSEQFF
d_gene: TRBD1; abundance: once; j_gene: TRBJ1-1; v_gene: TRBV7-9; CDR3nt: TGTGCCAGCACCCCCGGGACAGGGTGGAACACTGAAGCTTTCTTT; CDR3aa: CASTPGTGWNTEAFF
d_gene: -; abundance: -; j_gene: TRBJ1-3; v_gene: TRBV28; CDR3nt: TGTGCCAGCAGTTTAATAGGGGTTGGAAACACCATATATTTT; CDR3aa: CASSLIGVGNTIYF
d_gene: TRBD1; abundance: -; j_gene: TRBJ2-7; v_gene: TRBV10-3; CDR3nt: TGTGCCACTGGACAGGACTACGAGCAGTACTTC; CDR3aa: CATGQDYEQYF
d_gene: TRBD1; abundance: -; j_gene: TRBJ1-4; v_gene: TRBV5-6; CDR3nt: TGTGCCAGCATGGGACAGGGAAGGGAAAAACTGTTTTTT; CDR3aa: CASMGQGREKLFF
d_gene: TRBD1; abundance: -; j_gene: TRBJ1-1; v_gene: TRBV5-6; CDR3nt: TGTGCCAGCAGGAAGGGACAGGGGACCACTGAAGCTTTCTTT; CDR3aa: CASRKGQGTTEAFF
d_gene: -; abundance: -; j_gene: TRBJ2-2; v_gene: TRBV5-1; CDR3nt: TGCGCCAGCAGCTTGATTATGAGGGATGCCGGGGAGCTGTTTTTT; CDR3aa: CASSLIMRDAGELFF